The 13 T cell receptor beta chains presented below share a single source sample, sequenced in a study of blood T cell repertoires in COVID-19. Here immunoSEQ multiplex PCR was the method, and the copy in TCRdb shows in-frame clones only, minus some. The sample consists of about 140,000 clones, approximately 83% of them appearing once. Sequencing was done on a sample of peripheral blood. All receptors come from a human donor in a cohort sampled during active COVID-19.

The rearrangement links TRBV12-5 to TRBJ2-2; 7 bases align to TRBD2. Germline CDR1 LGHNT, CDR2 FRNRAP. CDR3 length: 16 residues. The J segment lost 6 bases and the V segment lost 5 bases, leaving 12 bases of the junction unmatched. CDR3: CASGLDRGELPGELFF. CDR3 coding DNA: TGTGCTAGTGGTCTAGACCGGGGGGAACTCCCCGGGGAGCTGTTTTTT. Complete variable domain (other parts from reference TRBV12-5 and TRBJ2-2): DARVTQTPRHKVTEMGQEVTMRCQPILGHNTVFWYRQTMMQGLELLAYFRNRAPLDDSGMPKDRFSAEMPDATLATLKIQPSEPRDSAVYFCASGLDRGELPGELFFGEGSRLTVL.

The chain couples TRBV7-3 to TRBJ2-5, with D unclear. The CDR3 runs to 15 residues. V lost 5 bases and J lost 1, with 14 bases in between. The germline V gene has CDR1 SGHTA and CDR2 FQGTGA. CDR3 amino acids: CASSPTPGLQETQYF. CDR3 bases: TGTGCCAGCAGCCCCACGCCGGGTCTCCAAGAGACCCAGTACTTC. Looking up the rest from reference TRBV7-3 and TRBJ2-5 gives the full variable domain: GAGVSQTPSNKVTEKGKYVELRCDPISGHTALYWYRQSLGQGPEFLIYFQGTGAADDSGLPNDRFFAVRPEGSVSTLKIQRTERGDSAVYLCASSPTPGLQETQYFGPGTRLLVL.

V usage is TRBV28 and J usage is TRBJ1-2; TRBD1 might be the D (5 bases). With 5 bases removed from V and 5 bases from J, the gap between germline ends came to 12 bases. This CDR3 is built from 13 residues. Germline V gene sequence: CDR1 MDHEN, CDR2 SYDVKM. CDR3 sequence reads: CASSPTREYGYTF. CDR3 bases: TGTGCCAGCAGTCCTACCAGGGAATATGGCTACACCTTC.

The chain recombines TRBV18 with TRBJ1-1; 7 bases fit TRBD1. Germline lookup yields CDR1 KGHSH and CDR2 LQKENI. V trimming: 2 bases; J trimming: 4 bases; junction bases outside the gene matches: 10. There are 16 residues in the CDR3. DNA of the CDR3: TGTGCCAGCTCACCATACGTGACAGGGAAGGGCACTGAAGCTTTCTTT. Amino acid sequence: CASSPYVTGKGTEAFF.

This clone was recorded a few times. The rearrangement uses TRBV15 and TRBJ2-7; perhaps TRBD1 as D (6 bases). CDR1 is LNHNV and CDR2 is YYDKDF in the germline V gene (reference sequence). The CDR3 extends over 14 amino acids. Trimming stripped 0 bases from V and 6 bases from J, with 12 bases between. The CDR3 nucleotides are TGTGCCACCAGCAGAGATGGGGGCAGGGGCGAGCAGTACTTC. Amino acids: CATSRDGGRGEQYF.

The CDR3 loop is CASSESGGTSNQPQHF. CDR3 in DNA: TGTGCCAGCAGTGAATCGGGGGGCACTAGCAATCAGCCCCAGCATTTT. This chain links TRBV25-1 with TRBJ1-5; TRBD1 is a possible D gene (6 bases). The germline CDR1 and CDR2 sequences are MGHDK and SYGVNS. V dropped 1 base and J dropped 0 bases, with 10 bases sitting between them. This CDR3 spans 16 amino acids. Based on the CDR3 plus reference TRBV25-1 and TRBJ1-5, the full variable domain is EADIYQTPRYLVIGTGKKITLECSQTMGHDKMYWYQQDPGMELHLIHYSYGVNSTEKGDLSSESTVSRIRTEHFPLTLESARPSHTSQYLCASSESGGTSNQPQHFGDGTRLSIL.

The chain joins TRBV15 to TRBJ2-3, with 10 bases lining up with TRBD2. Germline V gene sequence: CDR1 LNHNV, CDR2 YYDKDF (reference sequence). CDR3 length equals 19 residues. Unmatched junction bases numbered 10, after V lost 1 base and J lost 0 bases. For the CDR3, the DNA is TGTGCCACCAGCAGAGTCCAGCGGGGGGGGCCTCTTAGCACAGATACGCAGTATTTT. Translation gives CATSRVQRGGPLSTDTQYF.

The V gene is TRBV10-3, the J gene TRBJ1-2; 10 bases align to TRBD1. The CDR3 has 12 amino acids. Germline loops: CDR1 ENHRY, CDR2 SYGVKD. The junction had 0 bases not matched to a gene; V was cut back by 8 bases and J by 3 bases. CDR3 sequence: CAIGQGDYGYTF. The CDR3 DNA sequence: TGTGCCATCGGACAGGGGGACTATGGCTACACCTTC.

V usage is TRBV27 and J usage is TRBJ1-5; weak D call: TRBD1 (5 bases). Trimming stripped 3 bases from V and 1 base from J, with 10 bases between. The CDR3 is made up of 15 amino acids. Germline V gene lookup returns CDR1 MNHEY and CDR2 SMNVEV (reference sequence). This chain's CDR3 is CASSFSGDSNQPQHF. CDR3 nucleotide sequence: TGTGCCAGCAGTTTTAGCGGGGACAGCAATCAGCCCCAGCATTTT.

This chain uses TRBV3-1 (or the pseudogene TRBV3-2) with TRBJ2-1; 7 bases line up with TRBD1. V was pared by 1 base and J by 10 bases, with 10 bases of the junction left unmatched. The CDR3 covers 15 residues. CDR1 LGHDT and CDR2 YNNKEL come from the germline V gene (reference sequence). The CDR3 DNA is TGTGCCAGCAGCCAAGGGACAGGCCGTCTTTTAGAGCAGTTCTTC. This translates into CASSQGTGRLLEQFF.

The J gene is TRBJ1-5, the V gene TRBV6-5; D is unresolved. Germline V gene data show CDR1 as MNHEY and CDR2 as SVGAGI. The CDR3 is 14 amino acids. Trimming took 7 bases from V and 0 from J, leaving 10 bases between them. CDR3 sequence (DNA): TGTGCCAGCACCCCCGCCGGTAGCAATCAGCCCCAGCATTTT. This gives the protein CASTPAGSNQPQHF.

V and J are TRBV6-6 and TRBJ1-3; maybe TRBD1 (6 bases). The V end was cut by 6 bases, the J end by 0 bases, with 12 bases between. The CDR3 is made up of 15 amino acids. Germline-derived CDR1 and CDR2 are MNHNY and SVGAGI (reference sequence). Here the CDR3 reads CASRLQGYSGNTIYF. The DNA for the CDR3 is TGTGCCAGCAGGCTACAGGGCTACTCTGGAAACACCATATATTTT.

This clone was seen once. V usage is TRBV2 and J usage is TRBJ2-2; no clear D. Germline V gene lookup returns CDR1 SNHLY and CDR2 FYNNEI. The V and J ends lost 1 base and 1 base respectively, with 7 bases between them. The CDR3 sequence is 15 residues long. CDR3 bases: TGTGCCAGCAGTGAAGGGTCGGGGAACACCGGGGAGCTGTTTTTT. Its translation is CASSEGSGNTGELFF. The full variable domain, completed using reference TRBV2 and TRBJ2-2, is EPEVTQTPSHQVTQMGQEVILRCVPISNHLYFYWYRQILGQKVEFLVSFYNNEISEKSEIFDDQFSVERPDGSNFTLKIRSTKLEDSAMYFCASSEGSGNTGELFFGEGSRLTVL.